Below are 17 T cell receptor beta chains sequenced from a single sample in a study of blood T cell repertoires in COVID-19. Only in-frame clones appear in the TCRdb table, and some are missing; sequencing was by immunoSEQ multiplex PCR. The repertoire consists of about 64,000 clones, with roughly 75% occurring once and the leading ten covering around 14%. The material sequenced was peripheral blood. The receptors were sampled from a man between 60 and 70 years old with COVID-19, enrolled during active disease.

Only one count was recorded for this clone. CDR3 amino acids: CASSLRDTYEQFF. For the CDR3, the DNA is TGTGCCAGCAGCCTTAGGGACACGTATGAGCAGTTCTTC. The chain uses TRBV3-1 (or the pseudogene TRBV3-2) and TRBJ2-1; tentatively, D is TRBD1 (6 bases). Trimming took 4 bases from V and 8 from J, leaving 12 bases between them. Germline V CDR1 and CDR2: LGHDT, YNNKEL (reference sequence). The CDR3 loop spans 13 amino acids.

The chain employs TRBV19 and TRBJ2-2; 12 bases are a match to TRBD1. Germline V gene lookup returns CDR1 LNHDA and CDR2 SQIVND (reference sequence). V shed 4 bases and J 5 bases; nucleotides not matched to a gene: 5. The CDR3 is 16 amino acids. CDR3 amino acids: CASSRDRGLVTGELFF. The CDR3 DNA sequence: TGTGCCAGTAGTAGGGACAGGGGGCTGGTTACCGGGGAGCTGTTTTTT.

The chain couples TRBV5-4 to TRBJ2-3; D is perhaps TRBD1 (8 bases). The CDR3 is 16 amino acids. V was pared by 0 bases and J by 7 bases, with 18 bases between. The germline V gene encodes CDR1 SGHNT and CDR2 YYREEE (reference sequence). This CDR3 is CASSLGISQGGNTQYF. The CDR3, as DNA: TGTGCCAGCAGCTTGGGGATTTCACAGGGGGGGAATACGCAGTATTTT.

The CDR3 region is CASSFPSGDRDTQYF. CDR3 DNA sequence: TGTGCCAGCAGCTTCCCTAGCGGGGATAGAGATACGCAGTATTTT. The chain carries TRBV5-4 and TRBJ2-3; the match to TRBD2 covers 9 bases. CDR3 length equals 15 residues. Per germline, CDR1 SGHNT and CDR2 YYREEE (reference sequence). V lost 2 bases, J lost 5 bases, and 6 bases stayed unmatched.

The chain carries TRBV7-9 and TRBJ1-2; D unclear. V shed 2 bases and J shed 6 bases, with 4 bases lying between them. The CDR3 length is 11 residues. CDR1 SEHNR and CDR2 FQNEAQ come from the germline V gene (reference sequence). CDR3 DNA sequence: TGTGCCAGCAGCTTACAGGATGGCTACACCTTC. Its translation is CASSLQDGYTF. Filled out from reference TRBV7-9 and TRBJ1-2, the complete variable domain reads DTGVSQNPRHKITKRGQNVTFRCDPISEHNRLYWYRQTLGQGPEFLTYFQNEAQLEKSRLLSDRFSAERPKGSFSTLEIQRTEQGDSAMYLCASSLQDGYTFGSGTRLTVV.

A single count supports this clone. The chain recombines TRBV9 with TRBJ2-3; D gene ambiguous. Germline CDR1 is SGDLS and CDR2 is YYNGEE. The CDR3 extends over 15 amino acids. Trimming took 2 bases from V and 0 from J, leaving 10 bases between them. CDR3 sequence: CASSVGLGSTDTQYF. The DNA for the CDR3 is TGTGCCAGCAGCGTTGGGCTTGGGAGCACAGATACGCAGTATTTT.

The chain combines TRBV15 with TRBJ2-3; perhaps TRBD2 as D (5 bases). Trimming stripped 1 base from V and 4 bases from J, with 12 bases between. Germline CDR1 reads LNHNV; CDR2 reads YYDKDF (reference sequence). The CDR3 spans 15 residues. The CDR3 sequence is CATSRAGAGADTQYF. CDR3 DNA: TGTGCCACCAGCAGAGCGGGCGCGGGTGCAGATACGCAGTATTTT.

The DNA for the CDR3 is TGCACCAGCACCTACAGGGGCGCGAGCTATGGCTACACCTTC. Its protein product is CTSTYRGASYGYTF. The J gene is TRBJ1-2, the V gene TRBV1; the table's D call, TRBD1, was not checked against the DNA. TRBV1 is given as a pseudogene. This CDR3 is built from 14 residues.

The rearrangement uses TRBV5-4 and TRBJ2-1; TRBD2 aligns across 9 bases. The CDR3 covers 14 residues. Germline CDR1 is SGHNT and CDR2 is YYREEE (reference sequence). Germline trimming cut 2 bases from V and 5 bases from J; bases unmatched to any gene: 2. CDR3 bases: TGTGCCAGCAGCTTAGCGGGGGGCGACAATGAGCAGTTCTTC. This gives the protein CASSLAGGDNEQFF.

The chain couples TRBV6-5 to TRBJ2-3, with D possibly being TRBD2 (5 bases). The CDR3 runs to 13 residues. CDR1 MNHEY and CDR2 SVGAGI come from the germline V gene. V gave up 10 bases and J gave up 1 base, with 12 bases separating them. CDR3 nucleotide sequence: TGTGCCACCAGGTGGGGAGGCACAGATACGCAGTATTTT. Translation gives CATRWGGTDTQYF.

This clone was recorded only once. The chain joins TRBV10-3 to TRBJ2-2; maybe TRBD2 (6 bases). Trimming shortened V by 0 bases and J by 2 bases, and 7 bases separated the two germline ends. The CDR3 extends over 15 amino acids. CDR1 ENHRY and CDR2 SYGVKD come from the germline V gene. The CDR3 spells CAISESRGNTGELFF. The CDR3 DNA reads TGTGCCATCAGTGAGTCGCGGGGTAACACCGGGGAGCTGTTTTTT.

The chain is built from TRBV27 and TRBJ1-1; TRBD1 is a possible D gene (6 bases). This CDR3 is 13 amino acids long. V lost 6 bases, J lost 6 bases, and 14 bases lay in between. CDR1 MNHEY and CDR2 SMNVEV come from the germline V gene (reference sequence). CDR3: CASSNLGGPEAFF. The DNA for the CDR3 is TGTGCCAGCAGCAACCTAGGGGGTCCTGAAGCTTTCTTT.

This CDR3 reads CASSLEALTGNTIYF. The CDR3 DNA is TGTGCCAGCAGCTTAGAAGCACTCACTGGAAACACCATATATTTT. V usage is TRBV7-9 and J usage is TRBJ1-3; D ambiguous. The V and J ends lost 1 base and 2 bases respectively, with 9 bases between them. The CDR3 runs 15 residues. Germline V CDR1 and CDR2: SEHNR, FQNEAQ (reference sequence).

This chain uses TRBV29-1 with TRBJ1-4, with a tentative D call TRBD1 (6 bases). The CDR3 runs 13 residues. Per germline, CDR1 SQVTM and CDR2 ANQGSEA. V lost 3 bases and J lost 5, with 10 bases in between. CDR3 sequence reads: CSVDITGNEKLFF. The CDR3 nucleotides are TGCAGCGTTGATATAACAGGGAATGAAAAACTGTTTTTT. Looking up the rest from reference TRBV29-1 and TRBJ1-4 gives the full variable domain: SAVISQKPSRDICQRGTSLTIQCQVDSQVTMMFWYRQQPGQSLTLIATANQGSEATYESGFVIDKFPISRPNLTFSTLTVSNMSPEDSSIYLCSVDITGNEKLFFGSGTQLSVL.

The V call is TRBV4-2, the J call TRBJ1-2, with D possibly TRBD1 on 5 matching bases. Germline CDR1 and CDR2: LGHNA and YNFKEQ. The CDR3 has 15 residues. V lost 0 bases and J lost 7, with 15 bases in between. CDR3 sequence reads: CASSQETGGMSGYTF. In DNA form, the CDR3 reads TGTGCCAGCAGCCAAGAGACGGGGGGGATGAGTGGCTACACCTTC.

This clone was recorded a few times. The CDR3 nucleotides read TGCGCCAGCAGCTCCATAACAGGCCCCCGAAGTGATTCACCCCTCCACTTT. It codes for CASSSITGPRSDSPLHF. This chain joins TRBV5-1 and TRBJ1-6; D may be TRBD1 (5 bases). This CDR3 spans 17 amino acids. The V gene lost 3 bases and the J gene lost 8 bases, with 21 bases spanning the gap. CDR1 and CDR2 from the germline V gene are SGHRS and YFSETQ.

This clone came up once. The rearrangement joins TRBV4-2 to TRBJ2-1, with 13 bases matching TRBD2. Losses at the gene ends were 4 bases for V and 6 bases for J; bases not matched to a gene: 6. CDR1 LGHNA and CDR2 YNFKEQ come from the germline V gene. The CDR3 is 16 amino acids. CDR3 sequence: CASSRGTSGTPNEQFF. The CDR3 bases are TGTGCCAGCAGCCGAGGGACTAGCGGGACACCCAATGAGCAGTTCTTC.